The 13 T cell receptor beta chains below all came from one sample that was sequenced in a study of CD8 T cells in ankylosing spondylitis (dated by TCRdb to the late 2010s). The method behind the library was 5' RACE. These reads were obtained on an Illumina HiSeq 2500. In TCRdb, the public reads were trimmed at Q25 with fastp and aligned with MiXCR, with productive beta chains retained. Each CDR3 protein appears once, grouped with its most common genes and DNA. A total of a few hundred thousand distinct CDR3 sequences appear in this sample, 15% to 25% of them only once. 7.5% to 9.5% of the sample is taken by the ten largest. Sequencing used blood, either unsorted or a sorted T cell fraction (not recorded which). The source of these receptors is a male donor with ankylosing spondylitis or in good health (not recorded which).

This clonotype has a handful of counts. The CDR3 spells CASSWQNPLETQYF. The CDR3 coding sequence is TGTGCCAGCAGCTGGCAAAATCCGTTGGAGACCCAGTACTTC. The chain has TRBV5-5 and TRBJ2-5; D not certain. CDR1 and CDR2 from the germline V gene are SGHKS and YYEKEE (reference sequence). The V end lost 3 bases, the J end lost 5 bases, and 14 bases lay between the germline ends. There are 14 residues in the CDR3.

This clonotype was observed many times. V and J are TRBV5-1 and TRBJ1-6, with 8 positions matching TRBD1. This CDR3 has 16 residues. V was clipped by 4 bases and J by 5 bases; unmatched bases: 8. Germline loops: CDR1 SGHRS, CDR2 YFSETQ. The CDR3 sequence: CASSQWTGRNNSPLHF. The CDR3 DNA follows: TGCGCCAGCAGCCAGTGGACAGGGAGGAATAATTCACCCCTCCACTTT.

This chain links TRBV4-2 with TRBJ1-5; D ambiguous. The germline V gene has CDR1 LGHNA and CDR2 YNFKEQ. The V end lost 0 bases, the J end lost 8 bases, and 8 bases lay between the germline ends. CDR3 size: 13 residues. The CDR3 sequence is CASSQETLEPQHF. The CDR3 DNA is TGTGCCAGCAGCCAAGAGACCTTAGAGCCCCAGCATTTT.

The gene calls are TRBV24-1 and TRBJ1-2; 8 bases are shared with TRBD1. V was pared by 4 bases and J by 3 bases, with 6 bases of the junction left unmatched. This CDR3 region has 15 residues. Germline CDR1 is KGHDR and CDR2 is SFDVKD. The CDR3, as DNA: TGTGCCACCAGTGACTCCCGACAGGGGTACTATGGCTACACCTTC. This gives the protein CATSDSRQGYYGYTF.

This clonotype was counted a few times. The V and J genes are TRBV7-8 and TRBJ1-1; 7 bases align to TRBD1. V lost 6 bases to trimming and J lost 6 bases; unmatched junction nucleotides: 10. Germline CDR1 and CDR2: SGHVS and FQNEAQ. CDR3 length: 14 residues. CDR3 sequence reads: CASRQTAQGAEAFF. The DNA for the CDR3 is TGTGCCAGCAGACAAACGGCGCAGGGGGCTGAAGCTTTCTTT.

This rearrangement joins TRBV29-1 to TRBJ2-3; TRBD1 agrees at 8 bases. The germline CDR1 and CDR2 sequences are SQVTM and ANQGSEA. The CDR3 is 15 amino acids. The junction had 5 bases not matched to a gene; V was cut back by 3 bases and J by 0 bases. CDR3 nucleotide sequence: TGCAGCGTTGACGACAGGGGCCATAGCACAGATACGCAGTATTTT. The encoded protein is CSVDDRGHSTDTQYF.

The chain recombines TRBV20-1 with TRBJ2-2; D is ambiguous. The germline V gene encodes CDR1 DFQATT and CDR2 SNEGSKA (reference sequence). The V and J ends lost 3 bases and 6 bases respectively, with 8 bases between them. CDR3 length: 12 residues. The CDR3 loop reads CSARIAAGELFF. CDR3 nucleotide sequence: TGCAGTGCTAGGATCGCGGCCGGGGAGCTGTTTTTT.

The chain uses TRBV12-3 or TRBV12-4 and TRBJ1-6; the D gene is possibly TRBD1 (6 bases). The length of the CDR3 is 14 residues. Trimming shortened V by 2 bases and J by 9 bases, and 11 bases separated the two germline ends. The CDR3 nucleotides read TGTGCCAGCAGTTTAACGGGGGCAGGTTCACCCCTCCACTTT. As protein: CASSLTGAGSPLHF.

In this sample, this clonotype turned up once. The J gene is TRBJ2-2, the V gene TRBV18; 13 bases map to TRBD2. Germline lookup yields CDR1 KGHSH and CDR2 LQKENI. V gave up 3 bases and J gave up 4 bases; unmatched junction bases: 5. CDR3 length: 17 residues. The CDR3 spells CASSPAGLAGLTGELFF. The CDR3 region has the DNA TGTGCCAGCTCACCGGCGGGACTAGCGGGACTCACCGGGGAGCTGTTTTTT. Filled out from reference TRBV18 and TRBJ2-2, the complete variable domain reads NAGVMQNPRHLVRRRGQEARLRCSPMKGHSHVYWYRQLPEEGLKFMVYLQKENIIDESGMPKERFSAEFPKEGPSILRIQQVVRGDSAAYFCASSPAGLAGLTGELFFGEGSRLTVL.

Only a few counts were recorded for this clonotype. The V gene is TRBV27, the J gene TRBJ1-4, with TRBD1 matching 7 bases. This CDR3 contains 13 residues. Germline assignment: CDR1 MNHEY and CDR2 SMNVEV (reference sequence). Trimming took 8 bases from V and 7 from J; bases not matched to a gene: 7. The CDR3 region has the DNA TGTGCCAGCTCAATAGGGGGCTCTGAAAAACTGTTTTTT. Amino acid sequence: CASSIGGSEKLFF.

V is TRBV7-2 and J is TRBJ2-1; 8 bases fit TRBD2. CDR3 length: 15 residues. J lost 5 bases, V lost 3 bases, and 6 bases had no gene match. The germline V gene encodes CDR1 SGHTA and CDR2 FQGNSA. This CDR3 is CASSFGAGGNNEQFF. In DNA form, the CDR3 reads TGTGCCAGCAGCTTCGGGGCGGGGGGAAACAATGAGCAGTTCTTC.

The CDR3 DNA follows: TGTGCCAGCTTTACTGGGACCCTAGTCGGTGAGCAGTTCTTC. This gives the protein CASFTGTLVGEQFF. The gene calls are TRBV18 and TRBJ2-1; D is possibly TRBD1 or TRBD2 (5 bases each). Germline V CDR1 and CDR2: KGHSH, LQKENI. The V and J ends lost 7 bases and 9 bases respectively, with 19 bases between them. The length of the CDR3 is 14 residues.

Here the CDR3 reads CASSEREQLSGANVLTF. The CDR3 nucleotides read TGTGCCAGCAGCGAGAGGGAACAGCTCTCTGGGGCCAACGTCCTGACTTTC. The chain is built from TRBV9 and TRBJ2-6, with D possibly being TRBD2 (5 bases). The CDR3 sequence is 17 residues long. The V end lost 3 bases, the J end lost 0 bases, and 13 bases lay between the germline ends. Germline V gene data show CDR1 as SGDLS and CDR2 as YYNGEE.